This T cell receptor beta chain comes out of a study of shared clonotypes between healthy human individuals. V was pared by 2 bases and J by 1 base, with 5 bases between. Germline V lookup: CDR1 MDHEN, CDR2 SYDVKM. This CDR3 spans 13 amino acids. Points on this clone: No antigen is known for it.

Adult donors, all healthy and HIV-negative, had no recent acute infections or vaccinations. Points from the study as a whole: A limitation of the genetic and exposure-history diversity represented arose from few donors. Tissues were not sampled, only blood, and their repertoires likely differ.

Profiling relied on immunoSEQ multiplex PCR, and the TCRdb table lists in-frame clones only, not all of them. The data show about 490,000 clones, over 65% seen once. The sequence was collected from a woman between 40 and 50 years old in good health. Some clones in this sample may be carry-over from other donors' samples. This chain links TRBV28 with TRBJ1-2; no definite D call. The specimen sequenced was PBMCs. CDR3: CASSLGLNYGYTF. For the CDR3, the DNA is TGTGCCAGCAGTTTAGGACTTAACTATGGCTACACCTTC.